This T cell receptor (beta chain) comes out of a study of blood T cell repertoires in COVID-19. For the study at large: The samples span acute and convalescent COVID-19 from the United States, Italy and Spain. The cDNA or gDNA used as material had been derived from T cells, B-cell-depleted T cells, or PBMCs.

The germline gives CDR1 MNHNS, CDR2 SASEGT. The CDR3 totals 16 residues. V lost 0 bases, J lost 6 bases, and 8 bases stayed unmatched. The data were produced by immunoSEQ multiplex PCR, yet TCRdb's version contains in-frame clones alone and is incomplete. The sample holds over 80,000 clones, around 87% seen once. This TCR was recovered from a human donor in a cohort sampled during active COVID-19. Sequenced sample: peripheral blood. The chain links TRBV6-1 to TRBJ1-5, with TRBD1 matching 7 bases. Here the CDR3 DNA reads TGTGCCAGCAGTGAAGCTCAGACAGGGTCTGGTCAGCCCCAGCATTTT. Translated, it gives CASSEAQTGSGQPQHF.